This entry lists 27 T cell receptor beta chains sequenced from one sample in a study of shared clonotypes between healthy human individuals. The data were produced by immunoSEQ multiplex PCR, yet TCRdb's version contains in-frame clones alone and is incomplete. Here the sample spans 2 million to 2.5 million clones, more than 90% being singletons. The source material was naive CD4+ T cells sorted from blood. As to subset: CD45RA+ positively selected. All receptors derive from a man aged 18 to 30 in good health.

The chain uses TRBV30 and TRBJ2-6, with D hard to call. Trimming took 0 bases from V and 9 from J, leaving 9 bases between them. The CDR3 is made up of 13 amino acids. Per germline, CDR1 GTSNPN and CDR2 SVGIG (reference sequence). This CDR3 is CAWSVLPLNVLTF. As DNA, the CDR3 is TGTGCCTGGAGTGTATTACCCCTCAACGTCCTGACTTTC.

J is TRBJ2-2 and V is TRBV4-3; weak D call: TRBD2 (5 bases). V shed 0 bases and J shed 5 bases, with 13 bases lying between them. From germline, CDR1 is LGHNA and CDR2 YSLEER. CDR3 size: 16 residues. The CDR3 is CASSQDKGVRTGELFF. As DNA, the CDR3 is TGCGCCAGCAGCCAAGATAAGGGAGTAAGGACCGGGGAGCTGTTTTTT.

The rearrangement uses TRBV19 and TRBJ2-3; 8 nucleotides align to TRBD2. Germline lookup yields CDR1 LNHDA and CDR2 SQIVND (reference sequence). The V segment lost 10 bases and the J segment 1 base; nucleotides outside the gene matches: 10. The CDR3 extends over 15 amino acids. The CDR3 loop is CATSGLGGGTDTQYF. The DNA for the CDR3 is TGTGCCACCTCGGGACTAGGAGGGGGCACAGATACGCAGTATTTT.

This chain uses TRBV28 with TRBJ1-2; no definite D call. The CDR3 is 11 amino acids. Germline CDR1 MDHEN, CDR2 SYDVKM. Trimming removed 7 bases at V and 4 bases at J, with 7 bases between. The CDR3 DNA sequence: TGTGCCAGCACGGGTGGCTATGGCTACACCTTC. Its translation: CASTGGYGYTF.

As concerns this clone: Other DNA sequences within the sample encode an identical CDR3. The chain couples TRBV5-1 to TRBJ2-3; 7 nucleotides agree with TRBD1. J gave up 0 bases and V 0 bases, and 4 bases lay outside the gene matches. The germline CDR1 and CDR2 sequences are SGHRS and YFSETQ. The CDR3 loop spans 16 amino acids. The CDR3 DNA follows: TGCGCCAGCAGCTTGGGACAGGGATTTAGCACAGATACGCAGTATTTT. The encoded protein is CASSLGQGFSTDTQYF.

J is TRBJ2-5 and V is TRBV18, with 14 bases lining up with TRBD2. Losses at the gene ends were 3 bases for V and 5 bases for J; bases not matched to a gene: 8. The CDR3 loop spans 17 amino acids. Germline V gene sequence: CDR1 KGHSH, CDR2 LQKENI. The DNA of the CDR3 is TGTGCCAGCTCACCGCGGACTAGCGGGGGGACCGGGGAGACCCAGTACTTC. The encoded protein is CASSPRTSGGTGETQYF.

This chain links TRBV6-5 with TRBJ1-2, with 7 positions matching TRBD1. CDR1 and CDR2 from the germline V gene are MNHEY and SVGAGI. The CDR3 has 14 residues. The V and J ends lost 7 bases and 2 bases, in that order; junction bases with no gene match: 7. In DNA, the CDR3 is TGTGCCAGCATCCCAGGGGACAGAAACTATGGCTACACCTTC. This encodes CASIPGDRNYGYTF.

In regard to this clone: One end of the junction varies from germline; a read error may be responsible. V is TRBV6-5 and J is TRBJ1-1, with 7 bases fitting TRBD1. CDR3 size: 14 residues. Per germline, CDR1 MNHEY and CDR2 SVGAGI. The CDR3 coding sequence is TGTGCCAGCAGTTTTGACAGGGTGAATACTGAAGCTTTCTTT. It yields the protein CASSFDRVNTEAFF.

This clone was observed a single time. The gene calls are TRBV5-1 and TRBJ2-7, with 14 bases matching TRBD2. Germline lookup yields CDR1 SGHRS and CDR2 YFSETQ. The CDR3 loop spans 16 amino acids. Trimming cost V 4 bases and J 4 bases; bases outside gene matches: 7. The CDR3 loop is CASSPRGTSGSYEQYF. The DNA for the CDR3 is TGCGCCAGCAGCCCACGAGGGACTAGCGGGAGTTACGAGCAGTACTTC. Filled out from reference TRBV5-1 and TRBJ2-7, the complete variable domain reads KAGVTQTPRYLIKTRGQQVTLSCSPISGHRSVSWYQQTPGQGLQFLFEYFSETQRNKGNFPGRFSGRQFSNSRSEMNVSTLELGDSALYLCASSPRGTSGSYEQYFGPGTRLTVT.

In DNA, the CDR3 is TGTGCCAGCAGTTTCGCCGGGACACTGAACACTGAAGCTTTCTTT. Translated: CASSFAGTLNTEAFF. The rearrangement joins TRBV6-5 to TRBJ1-1; D may be TRBD1 (6 bases). V was shortened by 4 bases and J by 0 bases, with 12 bases between the two germline ends. The CDR3 extends over 15 amino acids. Per the germline V gene, CDR1 is MNHEY and CDR2 is SVGAGI.

The rearrangement joins TRBV28 to TRBJ2-2; D is undetermined. The V gene's germline CDR1 is MDHEN and CDR2 SYDVKM. Trimming left V 5 bases short and J 2 bases short, with 6 bases between. CDR3 length: 13 amino acids. CDR3 DNA: TGTGCCAGCAGTAACAGCAACACCGGGGAGCTGTTTTTT. It specifies CASSNSNTGELFF.

This sequence joins TRBV30 and TRBJ1-5; D ambiguous. The CDR3 totals 13 residues. The germline V gene encodes CDR1 GTSNPN and CDR2 SVGIG (reference sequence). V gave up 2 bases and J gave up 2 bases, with 7 bases separating them. Here the CDR3 DNA reads TGTGCCTGGAGTTACTCGCGCAATCAGCCCCAGCATTTT. This translates into CAWSYSRNQPQHF.

The chain has TRBV6-5 and TRBJ2-5; D is unresolved. The CDR3 spans 14 residues. Trimming cost V 0 bases and J 1 base, with 6 bases left between them. The germline gives CDR1 MNHEY, CDR2 SVGAGI. DNA of the CDR3: TGTGCCAGCAGTTACTCGTTCAGCCAAGAGACCCAGTACTTC. It codes for CASSYSFSQETQYF.

The chain links TRBV5-1 to TRBJ1-4; TRBD1 is a possible D gene (5 bases). CDR3 length equals 15 residues. Trimming removed 0 bases from V and 5 bases from J, with 11 bases in between. The V gene's germline CDR1 is SGHRS and CDR2 YFSETQ. CDR3 sequence (DNA): TGCGCCAGCAGCTTGGTGGGGACCCTAAATGAAAAACTGTTTTTT. It yields the protein CASSLVGTLNEKLFF.

On this clone itself: Within the sample, other DNA sequences also encode this same CDR3. The rearrangement uses TRBV30 and TRBJ1-4; possible D gene TRBD1, 6 bases. Trimming removed 5 bases from V and 8 bases from J, with 9 bases in between. Germline V gene sequence: CDR1 GTSNPN, CDR2 SVGIG (reference sequence). The length of the CDR3 is 11 residues. CDR3 region: CAWSQGEKLFF. Written as DNA, the CDR3 is TGTGCCTGGTCGCAGGGGGAAAAACTGTTTTTT. The complete variable domain, with remaining parts taken from reference TRBV30 and TRBJ1-4, reads SQTIHQWPATLVQPVGSPLSLECTVEGTSNPNLYWYRQAAGRGLQLLFYSVGIGQISSEVPQNLSASRPQDRQFILSSKKLLLSDSGFYLCAWSQGEKLFFGSGTQLSVL.

This chain connects TRBV5-1 to TRBJ2-7; tentatively, D is TRBD1 (5 bases). The CDR3 is 14 residues long. The V gene lost 0 bases and the J gene lost 6 bases, with 13 bases spanning the gap. The germline V gene encodes CDR1 SGHRS and CDR2 YFSETQ. The CDR3 DNA follows: TGCGCCAGCAGCTTGGCCCAGGGCCTTATCGAGCAGTACTTC. This translates into CASSLAQGLIEQYF.

The rearrangement uses TRBV6-1 and TRBJ2-7, with TRBD1 identical over 11 bases. Germline CDR1 and CDR2: MNHNS and SASEGT. This CDR3 region has 14 residues. The trim removed 6 bases at V and 6 bases at J, leaving 7 bases unmatched. CDR3 in amino acids: CASRGQGETSEQYF. The DNA of the CDR3 is TGTGCCAGCAGGGGACAGGGGGAGACTTCCGAGCAGTACTTC.

Concerning this clone: Other DNA sequences of this sample code for an identical CDR3. V usage is TRBV5-1 and J usage is TRBJ2-1, with 10 bases lining up with TRBD2. Germline CDR1 and CDR2: SGHRS and YFSETQ. This CDR3 spans 15 amino acids. V shed 1 base and J 4 bases; nucleotides not matched to a gene: 2. CDR3 region: CASSLLAGVYNEQFF. In DNA, the CDR3 is TGCGCCAGCAGCTTGCTAGCGGGAGTGTACAATGAGCAGTTCTTC.

The rearrangement joins TRBV30 to TRBJ2-1, with a weak D call TRBD2 (5 bases). CDR3 length: 14 amino acids. Germline V gene lookup returns CDR1 GTSNPN and CDR2 SVGIG (reference sequence). Trimming shortened V by 3 bases and J by 1 base, and 10 bases separated the two germline ends. CDR3 region: CAWSRDRSYNEQFF. The CDR3 coding sequence is TGTGCCTGGAGCCGGGATCGGTCCTACAATGAGCAGTTCTTC.

The chain joins TRBV5-1 to TRBJ2-3, with D perhaps matching TRBD2 (7 bases). V was clipped by 3 bases and J by 2 bases, with 22 bases between them. The length of the CDR3 is 18 residues. Germline V gene data show CDR1 as SGHRS and CDR2 as YFSETQ. This chain's CDR3 is CASSSLGGRRGPTDTQYF. The CDR3 DNA follows: TGCGCCAGCAGCTCGCTCGGGGGTAGGCGGGGGCCCACAGATACGCAGTATTTT.

V usage is TRBV28 and J usage is TRBJ2-5; D is possibly TRBD1 or TRBD2 (6 bases each). V lost 6 bases, J lost 4 bases, and 12 bases lay in between. The CDR3 is made up of 13 amino acids. The V gene's germline CDR1 is MDHEN and CDR2 SYDVKM. This chain's CDR3 is CASSLGGPETQYF. The CDR3 DNA reads TGTGCCAGCAGCCTGGGGGGCCCAGAGACCCAGTACTTC.

The chain has TRBV29-1 and TRBJ1-4, with 7 nucleotides matching TRBD1. J lost 5 bases, V lost 4 bases, and 1 base had no gene match. The CDR3 is made up of 12 amino acids. CDR1 is SQVTM and CDR2 is ANQGSEA in the germline V gene. CDR3 DNA sequence: TGCAGCGTTGCCAGGGGGAATGAAAAACTGTTTTTT. Protein sequence: CSVARGNEKLFF.

This chain links TRBV12-5 with TRBJ1-5; D uncertain. Germline V lookup: CDR1 LGHNT, CDR2 FRNRAP. This CDR3 comprises 15 residues. The germline V and J ends were trimmed by 7 bases and 2 bases, with 15 bases remaining between them. In nucleotides, the CDR3 is TGTGCTAGTGACGCCAGAGGGAGCGGCAATCAGCCCCAGCATTTT. It is translated as CASDARGSGNQPQHF.

This sequence joins TRBV30 and TRBJ2-5; 12 bases align to TRBD1. Trimming removed 8 bases from V and 2 bases from J; junction bases left unmatched: 3. In germline, CDR1 is GTSNPN, CDR2 SVGIG (reference sequence). The length of the CDR3 is 13 residues. The CDR3 here is CARDRGPQETQYF. The CDR3 DNA follows: TGTGCCAGGGACAGGGGGCCTCAAGAGACCCAGTACTTC.

This chain connects TRBV10-1 to TRBJ2-7; 8 bases agree with TRBD2. This CDR3 contains 14 residues. V lost 3 bases to trimming and J lost 0 bases; unmatched junction nucleotides: 1. Germline lookup yields CDR1 WNHNN and CDR2 SYGVQD (reference sequence). The DNA for the CDR3 is TGCGCCAGCAGTGAACTAGCGGACTCCTACGAGCAGTACTTC. Its translation is CASSELADSYEQYF.

The V and J genes are TRBV7-9 and TRBJ1-6; D not resolved. The germline V and J ends were trimmed by 1 base and 8 bases, with 6 bases remaining between them. The germline CDR1 and CDR2 sequences are SEHNR and FQNEAQ (reference sequence). The CDR3 runs 13 residues. In nucleotides, the CDR3 is TGTGCCAGCAGCTTAGGGACCCATTCACCCCTCCACTTT. This sequence encodes CASSLGTHSPLHF.

The chain uses TRBV7-3 and TRBJ1-2; 9 bases agree with TRBD1. J lost 2 bases, V lost 4 bases, and 5 bases had no gene match. The length of the CDR3 is 15 residues. In germline, CDR1 is SGHTA, CDR2 FQGTGA. The CDR3 nucleotides are TGTGCCAGCAGCTCCGGACAGGGGAAGAACTATGGCTACACCTTC. Amino acids: CASSSGQGKNYGYTF.